Shown below are 20 T cell receptor beta chains from a single sample sequenced in a study of OX40 agonist ivuxolimab in advanced cancers. Assay: immunoSEQ multiplex PCR; the TCRdb copy retains only in-frame clones and omits some. This table holds 65,000 to 90,000 clones, roughly four fifths found once. The sample here was CD4+ or CD8+ T cells sorted from blood, taken in a trial of the OX40 agonist ivuxolimab. These receptors all stem from an adult with an advanced solid tumor such as melanoma, head and neck, liver or kidney cancer.

The chain combines TRBV28 with TRBJ2-1, with unresolved D. Germline CDR1 MDHEN, CDR2 SYDVKM. V was pared by 2 bases and J by 6 bases, with 8 bases between. The CDR3 sequence is 13 residues long. DNA of the CDR3: TGTGCCAGCAGTTTAAACCCCCTCAATGAGCAGTTCTTC. Translated: CASSLNPLNEQFF.

V and J are TRBV15 and TRBJ1-5; D is possibly TRBD1 (5 bases). V shed 1 base and J shed 15 bases, with 16 bases lying between them. This CDR3 has 13 amino acids. From germline, CDR1 is LNHNV and CDR2 YYDKDF (reference sequence). The CDR3, as DNA: TGTGCCACCAGCAGAGTATCAGGGTGGGGTCTGCATTTT. This gives the protein CATSRVSGWGLHF. The entire variable domain, with the rest obtained from reference TRBV15 and TRBJ1-5, is as follows: DAMVIQNPRYQVTQFGKPVTLSCSQTLNHNVMYWYQQKSSQAPKLLFHYYDKDFNNEADTPDNFQSRRPNTSFCFLDIRSPGLGDTAMYLCATSRVSGWGLHFGDGTRLSIL.

A few counts support this clone. The CDR3 region is CASSGDREKLFF. For the CDR3, the DNA is TGTGCCAGCAGCGGGGATAGGGAAAAACTGTTTTTT. V and J are TRBV9 and TRBJ1-4, with D unresolved. Trimming pared 3 bases from V and 8 bases from J, leaving 8 bases between. Per the germline V gene, CDR1 is SGDLS and CDR2 is YYNGEE. The CDR3 covers 12 residues.

The V and J genes are TRBV10-1 and TRBJ1-3; tentative D call: TRBD1 (5 bases). The germline V and J ends were trimmed by 1 base and 7 bases, with 23 bases remaining between them. Germline V gene sequence: CDR1 WNHNN, CDR2 SYGVQD (reference sequence). This CDR3 comprises 18 residues. The CDR3 sequence is CASSELIQGGRDRNTIYF. The CDR3 region has the DNA TGCGCCAGCAGTGAGTTAATCCAGGGAGGACGGGATCGGAACACCATATATTTT.

V and J are TRBV28 and TRBJ2-7, with D perhaps TRBD1 or TRBD2 (5 bases each). The V gene's germline CDR1 is MDHEN and CDR2 SYDVKM. This CDR3 region has 15 residues. V was pared by 7 bases and J by 6 bases, with 22 bases between. Here the CDR3 DNA reads TGTGCCAGCATGAAGTCCATCGGTATGGGGACCGAGCAGTACTTC. Translating gives CASMKSIGMGTEQYF.

This clone has a single count. This chain links TRBV6-5 with TRBJ2-7; 8 nucleotides match TRBD1. This CDR3 is built from 15 residues. J was trimmed by 1 base and V by 6 bases; bases with no gene match: 8. From germline, CDR1 is MNHEY and CDR2 SVGAGI. In DNA, the CDR3 is TGTGCCAGCAGACTCTCCTGGACAGGGTCCTACGAGCAGTACTTC. This gives the protein CASRLSWTGSYEQYF.

V gene TRBV12-2 combines with J gene TRBJ2-1. TRBV12-2 has pseudogene status. The CDR3 spans 16 residues. The CDR3: CASRFPGASFHNEQFF. The CDR3 region has the DNA TGTGCAAGTCGCTTCCCCGGGGCTTCGTTCCACAATGAGCAGTTCTTC.

The rearrangement links TRBV18 to TRBJ1-4, with 7 bases aligning to TRBD1. CDR3 size: 18 residues. The V gene's germline CDR1 is KGHSH and CDR2 LQKENI. Losses at the gene ends were 4 bases for V and 0 bases for J; bases not matched to a gene: 11. The CDR3, as DNA: TGTGCCAGCTCACGACTGATAGACAGGGAGTCAACTAATGAAAAACTGTTTTTT. Its translation is CASSRLIDRESTNEKLFF.

The chain has TRBV7-9 and TRBJ1-5; weak D call: TRBD1 (5 bases). V lost 5 bases to trimming and J lost 4 bases, with 15 bases between them. Looked up from germline, CDR1 is SEHNR and CDR2 is FQNEAQ (reference sequence). This CDR3 comprises 15 residues. CDR3 coding DNA: TGTGCCAGCAGCCGCGACCAGGGCGGGAATCAGCCCCAGCATTTT. Translated, it gives CASSRDQGGNQPQHF.

V and J are TRBV6-5 and TRBJ1-2, with a weak D call TRBD1 (6 bases). The CDR3 extends over 15 amino acids. Looked up from germline, CDR1 is MNHEY and CDR2 is SVGAGI. V shed 2 bases and J shed 4 bases, with 14 bases lying between them. CDR3 sequence reads: CASSYGGGGSYGYTF. For the CDR3, the DNA is TGTGCCAGCAGTTACGGCGGGGGCGGTAGCTATGGCTACACCTTC.

CDR3 amino acids: CASSLGQGRVEKLFF. The CDR3 nucleotides read TGTGCCAGCAGTTTGGGACAGGGTCGAGTTGAAAAACTGTTTTTT. This chain joins TRBV28 and TRBJ1-4, with TRBD1 identical over 9 bases. The J segment lost 7 bases and the V segment lost 3 bases, leaving 6 bases of the junction unmatched. CDR1 is MDHEN, CDR2 SYDVKM, per germline. The CDR3 extends over 15 amino acids.

Only a few counts were recorded for this clone. The CDR3 DNA reads as TGTGCCAGCAGCTTAGGCGCAGGGGATTATGAAAAACTGTTTTTT. This codes for CASSLGAGDYEKLFF. The rearrangement uses TRBV13 and TRBJ1-4; tentatively, D is TRBD1 (6 bases). In germline, CDR1 is PRHDT, CDR2 FYEKMQ (reference sequence). This CDR3 has 15 residues. V gave up 0 bases and J gave up 6 bases, with 11 bases separating them.

This chain uses TRBV4-2 with TRBJ2-2; a weak D match, TRBD2 (5 bases). The V gene's germline CDR1 is LGHNA and CDR2 YNFKEQ. This CDR3 has 14 amino acids. Trimming removed 8 bases at V and 4 bases at J, with 14 bases between. DNA for the CDR3: TGTGCCAGCTCACCCGGGGTGACCACCGGGGAGCTGTTTTTT. This translates into CASSPGVTTGELFF.

The chain uses TRBV27 and TRBJ2-7; D possibly corresponds to TRBD1 (5 bases). V lost 4 bases and J lost 5, with 15 bases in between. Germline V gene lookup returns CDR1 MNHEY and CDR2 SMNVEV (reference sequence). This CDR3 spans 14 amino acids. The CDR3 sequence is CASSSTLQGNEQYF. The CDR3 nucleotides read TGTGCCAGCAGTTCCACTCTCCAGGGAAACGAGCAGTACTTC.

This chain connects TRBV2 to TRBJ2-1; TRBD2 matches at 11 bases. Unmatched junction bases numbered 5, after V lost 5 bases and J lost 5 bases. The CDR3 extends over 15 amino acids. CDR1 is SNHLY, CDR2 FYNNEI, per germline. The CDR3 sequence: CASSLSGGGDNEQFF. The CDR3 DNA follows: TGTGCCAGCAGTCTTAGCGGGGGGGGAGACAATGAGCAGTTCTTC.

This clone was detected once. Other DNA variants within this sample encode the same CDR3. The rearrangement uses TRBV18 and TRBJ2-6; D gene unclear. Trimming pared 3 bases from V and 3 bases from J, leaving 9 bases between. This CDR3 has 15 amino acids. Germline assignment: CDR1 KGHSH and CDR2 LQKENI. For the CDR3, the DNA is TGTGCCAGCTCACCTTCCGTGTTTGGGGCCAACGTCCTGACTTTC. It translates to CASSPSVFGANVLTF.

The J gene is TRBJ1-1, the V gene TRBV28, with D tentatively TRBD1 (6 bases). The V and J ends lost 6 bases and 1 base respectively, with 6 bases between them. This CDR3 is built from 12 residues. Germline V lookup: CDR1 MDHEN, CDR2 SYDVKM. This chain's CDR3 is CASRGANTEAFF. The CDR3 coding sequence is TGTGCCAGCAGGGGGGCGAACACTGAAGCTTTCTTT.

The J gene is TRBJ2-7, the V gene TRBV4-2; 11 bases are shared with TRBD1. Trimming cost V 1 base and J 2 bases; bases outside gene matches: 1. CDR1 LGHNA and CDR2 YNFKEQ come from the germline V gene. The CDR3 covers 15 residues. The CDR3 region is CASSQVGQGAYEQYF. The CDR3 DNA is TGTGCCAGCAGCCAAGTGGGACAGGGGGCCTACGAGCAGTACTTC.

This clone was counted at least ten times. The V gene is TRBV2, the J gene TRBJ2-2; D is ambiguous. Between the trimmed V and J ends, which lost 6 bases and 6 bases, there was a span of 11 bases. Germline CDR1 SNHLY, CDR2 FYNNEI. The CDR3 extends over 13 amino acids. CDR3 DNA: TGTGCCAGCAGGAAAGACATTTCCGGGGAGCTGTTTTTT. Translated: CASRKDISGELFF.

This chain links TRBV2 with TRBJ1-2; D ambiguous. The germline V and J ends were trimmed by 4 bases and 2 bases, with 8 bases remaining between them. Germline V CDR1 and CDR2: SNHLY, FYNNEI. The CDR3 has 13 amino acids. As DNA, the CDR3 is TGTGCCAGCAGTGCAGGCGGGAACTATGGCTACACCTTC. Protein: CASSAGGNYGYTF. Complete variable domain (other parts from reference TRBV2 and TRBJ1-2): EPEVTQTPSHQVTQMGQEVILRCVPISNHLYFYWYRQILGQKVEFLVSFYNNEISEKSEIFDDQFSVERPDGSNFTLKIRSTKLEDSAMYFCASSAGGNYGYTFGSGTRLTVV.